These T cell receptor beta chains were read from a single sample in a study of blood T cells in healthy people across ages. TCRdb called the 5' RACE reads again in MiXCR, with one record for every CDR3 protein. In the table there are some 1.6 million distinct CDR3 sequences, about 31% of which are singletons. Sequencing was carried out using blood. Receptor source: a young woman in good health. The CDR3 runs from the conserved cysteine through the conserved F or W. A D gene is named only where the DNA matches it firmly. Clone size is stated in some rows and not others, as once, few, many or a class when expanded.

j_gene	d_gene	abundance	v_gene	CDR3nt	CDR3aa
TRBJ2-3	TRBD1	-	TRBV9	TGTGCCAGCAGCGTCCGGACAGGGCCCAGCACAGATACGCAGTATTTT	CASSVRTGPSTDTQYF
TRBJ2-1	TRBD2	many	TRBV9	TGTGCCAGCAGCGGGGGACTAGCGGGAGGTGAGCAGTTCTTC	CASSGGLAGGEQFF
TRBJ2-1	TRBD2	-	TRBV6-4	TGTACCAGCAGTGCTCTAGCGGGAGTCCGCAATGAGCAGTTCTTC	CTSSALAGVRNEQFF
TRBJ1-2	-	-	TRBV10-2	TGCGCCAGCAGGGAGCCGACAGTTCGCGGGGACTATGGCTACACCTTC	CASREPTVRGDYGYTF
TRBJ1-2	-	few	TRBV2	TGTGCCAGCAGTTGGGCGACAGACTCCTATGGCTACACCTTC	CASSWATDSYGYTF
TRBJ1-6	-	-	TRBV28	TGTGCCAGCAATACGGGGACGGGAAATTCACCCCTCCACTTT	CASNTGTGNSPLHF
TRBJ2-1	TRBD2	few	TRBV24-1	TGTGCCACCGCGGGGGGTTACTACAATGAGCAGTTCTTC	CATAGGYYNEQFF
TRBJ2-2	-	-	TRBV12-3/TRBV12-4	TGTGCCAGCAGTTTTACGACCGGGGAGCTGTTTTTT	CASSFTTGELFF
TRBJ1-4	-	-	TRBV7-9	TGTGCCAGCAGCTTAGGAGGAGTTCAGGGCCGTAATGAAAAACTGTTTTTT	CASSLGGVQGRNEKLFF
TRBJ2-5	TRBD2	-	TRBV4-1	TGCGCCAGCAGCCCTCGGGGAGGGACTAATTACGAGCGGCAGTACTTC	CASSPRGGTNYERQYF
TRBJ2-3	TRBD2	few	TRBV4-2	TGTGCCAGCAGCCAAGTACCAGGACTAGCGGTTTCAGATACGCAGTATTTT	CASSQVPGLAVSDTQYF
TRBJ1-2	TRBD1	-	TRBV10-3	TGTGCCATCAGGAGGGACAGCGGAAGTAACTATGGCTACACCTTC	CAIRRDSGSNYGYTF
TRBJ2-1	-	many	TRBV3-1	TGTGCCAGCAGCCAAGATAGGGGACTTTACAATGAGCAGTTCTTC	CASSQDRGLYNEQFF
TRBJ2-3	TRBD2	-	TRBV7-6	TGTGCCAGCAGCTTAGTTAGGGCGGGACTAGCGGGGGACAGCACAGATACGCAGTATTTT	CASSLVRAGLAGDSTDTQYF
TRBJ2-1	TRBD2	many	TRBV4-2	TGTGCCAGCAGCCAAGGGACTAGCGGCTTCAATGAGCAGTTCTTC	CASSQGTSGFNEQFF
TRBJ1-1	-	few	TRBV27	TGTGCCAGCAGTACAACCGGGAAGGACACTGAAGCTTTCTTT	CASSTTGKDTEAFF
TRBJ2-7	-	few	TRBV5-1	TGCGCCAGCAGCTTGGATGGGGCACGGGCACTCGAGCAGTACTTC	CASSLDGARALEQYF
TRBJ2-7	-	many	TRBV4-1	TGCGCCAGCAGCCAGACAGGCTCGAGCTCCTACGAGCAGTACTTC	CASSQTGSSSYEQYF
TRBJ1-1	-	few	TRBV5-1	TGCGCCAGCAGCTTGGAGGCGAAGAACACTGAAGCTTTCTTT	CASSLEAKNTEAFF
TRBJ2-3	-	-	TRBV12-3/TRBV12-4	TGTGCCAGCAGTTTAGCGCTGGCAGGGAGTACGCAGTATTTT	CASSLALAGSTQYF
TRBJ2-7	-	-	TRBV4-1	TGCGCCAGCAGCCACACCGGGACAATGTACGAGCAGTACTTC	CASSHTGTMYEQYF
TRBJ1-1	-	-	TRBV29-1	TGCAGCGTTGAATTGGTAGGCACTGAAGCTTTCTTT	CSVELVGTEAFF
TRBJ1-2	-	few	TRBV6-1	TGTGCCAGCAGTATTGGGTGGTACTATGGCTACACCTTC	CASSIGWYYGYTF
TRBJ2-7	-	few	TRBV28	TGTGCCAGCAGTTTCCGGCAGCGGGAGCAGTACTTC	CASSFRQREQYF
TRBJ1-2	-	-	TRBV3-1	TGTGCCAGCAGTCGGGACGGCCTTGGCTACACCTTC	CASSRDGLGYTF
TRBJ1-1	TRBD1	-	TRBV6-1	TGTGCCAGCAGTGAATCGGGGACAGGGGAAGTGGAAGCTTTCTTT	CASSESGTGEVEAFF
TRBJ2-3	-	few	TRBV5-8	TGTGCCAGCAGCTTGTATGGGAGATTTCCAGATACGCAGTATTTT	CASSLYGRFPDTQYF
TRBJ2-7	TRBD1	-	TRBV28	TGTGCCAGCAGTTCCCGACAGGGTAGGAGCGAGCAGTACTTC	CASSSRQGRSEQYF
TRBJ1-1	-	-	TRBV18	TGTGCCAGCTCCCCGAAGCGCACTTTCAAAGGTGGCACTGAAGCTTTCTTT	CASSPKRTFKGGTEAFF
TRBJ2-1	-	-	TRBV28	TGTGCCAGCAGTTATTGGACGGGGATCTACAATGAGCAGTTCTTC	CASSYWTGIYNEQFF
TRBJ2-7	TRBD1	-	TRBV30	TGTGCCTGGAGTGTGGGGCAGGGGGCCGACGAGCAGTACTTC	CAWSVGQGADEQYF
TRBJ2-1	TRBD2	many	TRBV7-9	TGTGCCAGCAGCATGAGACTAGCGGCATACAATGAGCAGTTCTTC	CASSMRLAAYNEQFF
TRBJ2-3	-	-	TRBV6-5	TGTGCCAGCAGTTCGGGGGACCTCCTAGACACAGATACGCAGTATTTT	CASSSGDLLDTDTQYF
TRBJ2-1	-	-	TRBV11-2	TGTGCCAGCAGCCCACGCATGTTGGGACTGGACTACAATGAGCAGTTCTTC	CASSPRMLGLDYNEQFF
TRBJ2-4	-	-	TRBV9	TGTGCCAGCAGCCCGAGTCTCGGCCCAGTGACGGCCAAAAACATTCAGTACTTC	CASSPSLGPVTAKNIQYF
TRBJ2-5	-	-	TRBV6-5	TGTGCCGGCAGTTCAGACAGGGAGGGAGAGACCCAGTACTTC	CAGSSDREGETQYF
TRBJ1-2	-	-	TRBV7-7	TGTGCCAGCAGCTTCGGGGGAGTACACTACTATGGCTACACCTTC	CASSFGGVHYYGYTF
TRBJ1-2	-	few	TRBV29-1	TGCAGCGTTGACAGGACAGTCGCTTCCTCTGGCTACACCTTC	CSVDRTVASSGYTF
TRBJ2-5	-	once	TRBV9	TGTGCCAGCAGCTTTGGGGAGACTCCCGGGCGGGAGACCCAGTACTTC	CASSFGETPGRETQYF
TRBJ1-1	-	-	TRBV11-1	TGTGCCAGCACCTCCGGGGTGAACACTGAAGCTTTCTTT	CASTSGVNTEAFF
TRBJ2-4	-	-	TRBV5-4	TGTGCCAGCAGCTTGGACGTAGCCAAAAACATTCAGTACTTC	CASSLDVAKNIQYF
TRBJ1-2	-	few	TRBV6-5	TGTGCCAGCAGTTACAGGGAGGGGTTGGGCTATGGCTACACCTTC	CASSYREGLGYGYTF
TRBJ2-3	-	-	TRBV28	TGTGCCAGCAGCTCTCCCGCGGCCAGGGCAGATACGCAGTATTTT	CASSSPAARADTQYF
TRBJ1-2	-	-	TRBV20-1	TGCAGTGCTAGAGATTTATCCCACTATACTGGCTACACCTTC	CSARDLSHYTGYTF
TRBJ2-1	TRBD2	few	TRBV7-2	TGTGCCAGCAGCTTAAGGAGACTAGCGGACAATGAGCAGTTCTTC	CASSLRRLADNEQFF
TRBJ1-2	-	many	TRBV20-1	TGCAGTGTTCCGACAGGCCGTAACTATGGCTACACCTTC	CSVPTGRNYGYTF
TRBJ1-6	-	few	TRBV4-1	TGCGCCAGCAGCCTTGAGGAAAATTCACCCCTCCACTTT	CASSLEENSPLHF
TRBJ2-5	-	-	TRBV11-1	TGTGCCAGCAACTTTTCCAGAGATAGCCAGTACTTC	CASNFSRDSQYF
TRBJ2-5	-	-	TRBV28	TGTGCCAGCAGTCATACCCGGCCCGGGACACGATCTGAGGAGCAGTACTTC	CASSHTRPGTRSEEQYF
TRBJ1-1	TRBD1	-	TRBV5-5	TGTGCCAGCAGCCTTACAGGGGGCGCCCGTAGATGGACTGAAGCTTTCTTT	CASSLTGGARRWTEAFF
TRBJ2-1	TRBD2	many	TRBV27	TGTGCCAGCGGACTAGCGGGACCCTACAATGAGCAGTTCTTC	CASGLAGPYNEQFF
TRBJ2-5	TRBD1	few	TRBV28	TGTGCCAGCAGTTTACCCGACAGGGAAGAGACCCAGTACTTC	CASSLPDREETQYF
TRBJ2-5	TRBD2	-	TRBV5-4	TGTGCCAGCAGCTCTAGCGGGGACGAAGAGACCCAGTACTTC	CASSSSGDEETQYF